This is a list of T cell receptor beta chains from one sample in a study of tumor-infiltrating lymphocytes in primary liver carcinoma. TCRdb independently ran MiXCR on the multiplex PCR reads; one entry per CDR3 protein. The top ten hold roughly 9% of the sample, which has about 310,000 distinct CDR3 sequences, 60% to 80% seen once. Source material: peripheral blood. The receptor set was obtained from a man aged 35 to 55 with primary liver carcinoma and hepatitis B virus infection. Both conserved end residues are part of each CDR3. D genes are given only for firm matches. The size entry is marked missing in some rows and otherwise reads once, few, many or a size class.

TGTGCCAGCAGTTTTTGGGGAGATGGCTACACCTTC,CASSFWGDGYTF,NA,TRBV28,12,few,TRBJ1-2
TGTGCCAGCAGTGACGACGCGCCGCAGCATTCACCCCTCCACTTT,CASSDDAPQHSPLHF,NA,TRBV2,15,few,TRBJ1-6
TGTGCCAGCAACTTAGTGTGGACAAACACCGGGGAGCTGTGTTTT,CASNLVWTNTGELCF,NA,TRBV11-2,15,NA,TRBJ2-2
TGTGCCAGCTCCGAGACCCCGACAGGGAATGAGCAGTACTTC,CASSETPTGNEQYF,TRBD1,TRBV6-2/TRBV6-3,14,once,TRBJ2-7
TGTGTCAGCAGTGAGCAGGGGGTCAATGAGCAGTTCTTC,CVSSEQGVNEQFF,TRBD1,TRBV6-1,13,once,TRBJ2-1
TGTGCCAGCAGCTTAACTAGCGGTCTAGCGGGAGGGCCGGGCCACAATGAGCAGTTCTTC,CASSLTSGLAGGPGHNEQFF,TRBD2,TRBV7-3,20,many,TRBJ2-1
TGTGCCTGCAGCGAAGGGGCCACAGGGATAGAGGAGCAGTACTTC,CACSEGATGIEEQYF,NA,TRBV11-2,15,NA,TRBJ2-7
TGTGCCAGCAGAGGAAGGGGCACTGAAGCTTTCTTT,CASRGRGTEAFF,NA,TRBV6-2/TRBV6-3,12,many,TRBJ1-1
TGTGCCAGCAGTATACTAGCGGGAGTCGGGGAGCTGTTTTTT,CASSILAGVGELFF,TRBD2,TRBV28,14,few,TRBJ2-2
TGCGCCAGCAGCTTCGAGGGATTATCCTACGAGCAGTACTTC,CASSFEGLSYEQYF,NA,TRBV5-1,14,NA,TRBJ2-7
TGCGCTAGCTGCCCGGGACTAGCAAGAGATACGCAGTATTTT,CASCPGLARDTQYF,TRBD2,TRBV4-3,14,once,TRBJ2-3
TGTGCCAGCAGTTCGGAGTATAATGAGCAGTTCTTC,CASSSEYNEQFF,NA,TRBV11-1,12,NA,TRBJ2-1
TGTGCCAGCAGTTTACTGGATGAGCAGTTCTTC,CASSLLDEQFF,NA,TRBV12-3/TRBV12-4,11,many,TRBJ2-1
TGTGCCAGCAGACCCTTGCCGGATAGCGGGAGAGAGACCCAGTACTTC,CASRPLPDSGRETQYF,TRBD2,TRBV28,16,NA,TRBJ2-5
TGTGCCAGCACCAACGCGGCCCTCACCGGGGAGCTGTTTTTT,CASTNAALTGELFF,NA,TRBV7-9,14,few,TRBJ2-2
TGTGCCAGCAGTGAATTTTGGAGGAACACAGATACGCAGTATTTT,CASSEFWRNTDTQYF,NA,TRBV6-1,15,few,TRBJ2-3
TGTGCCAGCGCGCAGGGTGGAGAAAAACTGTTTTTT,CASAQGGEKLFF,NA,TRBV2,12,NA,TRBJ1-4
TGTGCCAGCAACTTAGTGGGGACAGGAGATTACGAGCATTACTTC,CASNLVGTGDYEHYF,TRBD1,TRBV11-1,15,once,TRBJ2-7
TGCGCCAGCAATCAGACAGGGGGGAATGAGCAGTTCTTT,CASNQTGGNEQFF,TRBD1,TRBV10-2,13,NA,TRBJ2-1
TGTGCCAGCATGGGGGCAACTAATGAAAAACTGGTTTTT,CASMGATNEKLVF,NA,TRBV6-5,13,NA,TRBJ1-4
TGTGCCAGCAGTGACCGGGACAGGGAAGACGAGCAGTACTTC,CASSDRDREDEQYF,TRBD1,TRBV12-3/TRBV12-4,14,few,TRBJ2-7
TGTGTCAGCAGCTTAGGAGCGGGGGCCAAGGAGCAGTTCTTC,CVSSLGAGAKEQFF,TRBD2,TRBV11-3,14,NA,TRBJ2-1
TGTGCCAGCAGTTACCACAACACCGAGGAGCTGTTTTTT,CASSYHNTEELFF,NA,TRBV28,13,NA,TRBJ2-2
TGCGCCAGCAGCTCTAGCTCAGTGGAGGCCCAGTACTTC,CASSSSSVEAQYF,NA,TRBV5-1,13,NA,TRBJ2-5
TGTGCCACCACGCTCCCCAAGCGGGAGGATTTGGAGCAGTTCTTC,CATTLPKREDLEQFF,TRBD2,TRBV7-8,15,NA,TRBJ2-1
TGTACCAGCAGTTTAATGGCGGTGAATCAGCCCCAGCATTTT,CTSSLMAVNQPQHF,NA,TRBV12-3/TRBV12-4,14,few,TRBJ1-5